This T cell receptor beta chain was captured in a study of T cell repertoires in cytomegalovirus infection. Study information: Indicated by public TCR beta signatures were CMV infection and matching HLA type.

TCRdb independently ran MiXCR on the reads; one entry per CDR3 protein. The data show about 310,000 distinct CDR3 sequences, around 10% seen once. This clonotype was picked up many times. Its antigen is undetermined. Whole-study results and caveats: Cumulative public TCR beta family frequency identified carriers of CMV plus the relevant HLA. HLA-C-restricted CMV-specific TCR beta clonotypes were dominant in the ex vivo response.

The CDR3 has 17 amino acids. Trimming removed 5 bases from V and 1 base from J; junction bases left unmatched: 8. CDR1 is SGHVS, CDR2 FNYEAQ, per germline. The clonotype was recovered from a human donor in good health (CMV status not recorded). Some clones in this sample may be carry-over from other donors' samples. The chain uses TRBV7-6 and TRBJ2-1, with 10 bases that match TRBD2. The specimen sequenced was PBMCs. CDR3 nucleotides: TGTGCCAGCAGCGCCGGGGTAGCGGGGGGATCCTACAATGAGCAGTTCTTC. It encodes CASSAGVAGGSYNEQFF.